A selection of T cell receptor beta chains follows, all from one sample in a study of cytomegalovirus exposure and HLA in healthy donors. Here immunoSEQ multiplex PCR was the method, and the copy in TCRdb shows in-frame clones only, minus some. The table shows 150,000 or so clones, with around 77% occurring only once. What was sequenced was PBMCs. Receptors were obtained from a woman in her forties in good health and CMV-seronegative. The CDR3 runs from the conserved cysteine through the conserved F or W.

J gene: TRBJ2-7; V gene: TRBV6-6; CDR3 protein: CASSRGTGSGEQYF
J gene: TRBJ2-1; V gene: TRBV29-1; CDR3 protein: CSVVVSNEQFF
J gene: TRBJ2-7; V gene: TRBV5-1; CDR3 protein: CASSLAAGQNSYEQYF
J gene: TRBJ1-4; V gene: TRBV4-1; CDR3 protein: CASSQGQITATNEKLFF
J gene: TRBJ1-5; V gene: TRBV9; CDR3 protein: CASSVGGGEGQPQHF
J gene: TRBJ2-4; V gene: TRBV28; CDR3 protein: CASRTGPQNIQYF
J gene: TRBJ2-1; V gene: TRBV9; CDR3 protein: CASSIPPGGGEQFF
J gene: TRBJ2-1; V gene: TRBV7-6; CDR3 protein: CASSLGLAGYNEQFF
J gene: TRBJ1-1; V gene: TRBV6-5; CDR3 protein: CASSPLGQKNTEAFF
J gene: TRBJ2-7; V gene: TRBV9; CDR3 protein: CASSVGTGAPMYEQYF
J gene: TRBJ1-2; V gene: TRBV4-2; CDR3 protein: CASSPPSADGYTF
J gene: TRBJ1-1; V gene: TRBV7-9; CDR3 protein: CASGPGGGLSPNTEAFF
J gene: TRBJ1-2; V gene: TRBV7-6; CDR3 protein: CASSLEVGRGGYTF
J gene: TRBJ2-1; V gene: TRBV5-1; CDR3 protein: CASSEFSGNEQFF
J gene: TRBJ1-5; V gene: TRBV19; CDR3 protein: CASSITGGNQPQHF
J gene: TRBJ2-1; V gene: TRBV7-7; CDR3 protein: CASSLQGRNEQFF
J gene: TRBJ1-1; V gene: TRBV11-3; CDR3 protein: CASSQDGYSDTEAFF
J gene: TRBJ2-3; V gene: TRBV7-7; CDR3 protein: CASSSGLGTDTQYF
J gene: TRBJ2-7; V gene: TRBV6-5; CDR3 protein: CASSLGLAGSYEQYF
J gene: TRBJ1-2; V gene: TRBV27; CDR3 protein: CASSPVTGNNYGYTF
J gene: TRBJ2-2; V gene: TRBV19; CDR3 protein: CASSTSGGLTGELFF
J gene: TRBJ2-2; V gene: TRBV25-1; CDR3 protein: CASSGPGTKSGELFF
J gene: TRBJ2-1; V gene: TRBV9; CDR3 protein: CASSVVDSLNEQFF
J gene: TRBJ2-7; V gene: TRBV29-1; CDR3 protein: CSVEGRGREQYF
J gene: TRBJ1-1; V gene: TRBV5-4; CDR3 protein: CASSLLGARTEAFF
J gene: TRBJ2-3; V gene: TRBV28; CDR3 protein: CASSPRGSGSEDTQYF
J gene: TRBJ1-6; V gene: TRBV27; CDR3 protein: CASSNREYSPLHF